The clone carrying this T cell receptor (beta chain) was observed a handful of times. Its antigen remains unidentified. The data are from a study of human T cells and chemical hapten exposure. Study-level information: How much TCR each sample yielded varied, mostly because pooled library volumes differed slightly. The study, taken as a whole, reports: DPC sensitization did not alter TCRs above 1 in 1000 frequency.

Total RNA was isolated from unfractionated whole blood. Germline lookup yields CDR1 DFQATT and CDR2 SNEGSKA (reference sequence). V gave up 0 bases and J gave up 0 bases, with 6 bases separating them. The CDR3 covers 13 residues. What the library attached to individual cDNA molecules were unique molecular identifiers. Per the study methods: With a range of about 23,224 to 700,000, the median per sample was roughly 95,000 TCRs. MiXCR, applied by TCRdb to the 5' RACE reads, yields one record per CDR3 protein. These V and J calls are TCRdb output, not the study's own analysis. The table lists around 82,000 distinct CDR3 sequences, about 8% of them singletons, with about 2.1% in the top ten.

The TCR sequence derives from a male donor in good health. The gene calls are TRBV20-1 and TRBJ2-7; no reliable D call. CDR3 coding DNA: TGCAGTGCTAGAGATGGGTACTCCTACGAGCAGTACTTC. As protein: CSARDGYSYEQYF.